The rows below give T cell receptor beta chains drawn from one sample of a study of CXCR3-negative and CXCR3-positive naive CD8 T cells. TCRdb reworked the 5' RACE reads into one entry per CDR3 protein, no DNA. This sample contains about 120,000 distinct CDR3 sequences. Sequencing used naive CXCR3+ CD8+ T cells from blood. The source of these receptors is a human donor in good health. Some clones in this sample may be carry-over from other donors' samples. The CDR3 runs from the conserved cysteine through the conserved F or W.

j_call,v_call,cdr3_aa
TRBJ2-2,TRBV27,CASSLNLNTGELFF
TRBJ2-4,TRBV3-1,CASSRMTGEYIQYF
TRBJ2-7,TRBV13,CASSPRGWSEQYF
TRBJ1-3,TRBV20-1,CSARTKPNSGNTIYF
TRBJ2-7,TRBV7-8,CASRSEQGGTYEQYF
TRBJ2-6,TRBV29-1,CSVYGWGVSGANVLTF
TRBJ1-2,TRBV6-2/TRBV6-3,CASSLGGTAGYTF
TRBJ2-2,TRBV25-1,CASSEQRYTGELFF
TRBJ2-1,TRBV4-2,CASSQGAYNEQFF
TRBJ2-5,TRBV28,CASSSGLAGETQYF
TRBJ2-1,TRBV7-6,CASSVIAGLAGGSSYNEQFF
TRBJ2-7,TRBV7-9,CASSLGSGQRYYEQYF
TRBJ2-3,TRBV15,CATSRDLAGASTDTQYF
TRBJ2-7,TRBV11-2,CASSLAGLGYEQYF
TRBJ2-1,TRBV3-1,CASSHGIKPNEQFF
TRBJ2-5,TRBV28,CASSENVGGEVTQYF
TRBJ1-2,TRBV10-3,CAISEPGTSPGYTF
TRBJ2-7,TRBV4-1,CASSQDPAGRSYEQYF
TRBJ1-1,TRBV6-6,CASSYSGSTEAFF
TRBJ2-3,TRBV4-1,CASSRGLVPQGSDTQYF
TRBJ2-3,TRBV2,CASSELGHYRRTDTKYF
TRBJ2-7,TRBV6-1,CATFHGQQTYEQYF